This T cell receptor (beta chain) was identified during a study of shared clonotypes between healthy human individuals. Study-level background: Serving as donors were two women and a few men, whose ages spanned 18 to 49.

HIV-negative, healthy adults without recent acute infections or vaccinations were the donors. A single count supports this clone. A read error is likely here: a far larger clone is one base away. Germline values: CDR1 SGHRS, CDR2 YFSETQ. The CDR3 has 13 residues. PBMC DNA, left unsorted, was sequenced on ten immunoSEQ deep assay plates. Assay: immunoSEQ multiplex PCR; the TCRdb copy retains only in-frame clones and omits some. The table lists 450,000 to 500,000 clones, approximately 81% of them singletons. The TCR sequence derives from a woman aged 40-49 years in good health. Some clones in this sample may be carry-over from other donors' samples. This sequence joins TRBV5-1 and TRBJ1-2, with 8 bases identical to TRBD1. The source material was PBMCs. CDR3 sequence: CASSPDRAYGDTF. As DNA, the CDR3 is TGCGCCAGCAGCCCGGACAGGGCCTATGGCGACACCTTC.